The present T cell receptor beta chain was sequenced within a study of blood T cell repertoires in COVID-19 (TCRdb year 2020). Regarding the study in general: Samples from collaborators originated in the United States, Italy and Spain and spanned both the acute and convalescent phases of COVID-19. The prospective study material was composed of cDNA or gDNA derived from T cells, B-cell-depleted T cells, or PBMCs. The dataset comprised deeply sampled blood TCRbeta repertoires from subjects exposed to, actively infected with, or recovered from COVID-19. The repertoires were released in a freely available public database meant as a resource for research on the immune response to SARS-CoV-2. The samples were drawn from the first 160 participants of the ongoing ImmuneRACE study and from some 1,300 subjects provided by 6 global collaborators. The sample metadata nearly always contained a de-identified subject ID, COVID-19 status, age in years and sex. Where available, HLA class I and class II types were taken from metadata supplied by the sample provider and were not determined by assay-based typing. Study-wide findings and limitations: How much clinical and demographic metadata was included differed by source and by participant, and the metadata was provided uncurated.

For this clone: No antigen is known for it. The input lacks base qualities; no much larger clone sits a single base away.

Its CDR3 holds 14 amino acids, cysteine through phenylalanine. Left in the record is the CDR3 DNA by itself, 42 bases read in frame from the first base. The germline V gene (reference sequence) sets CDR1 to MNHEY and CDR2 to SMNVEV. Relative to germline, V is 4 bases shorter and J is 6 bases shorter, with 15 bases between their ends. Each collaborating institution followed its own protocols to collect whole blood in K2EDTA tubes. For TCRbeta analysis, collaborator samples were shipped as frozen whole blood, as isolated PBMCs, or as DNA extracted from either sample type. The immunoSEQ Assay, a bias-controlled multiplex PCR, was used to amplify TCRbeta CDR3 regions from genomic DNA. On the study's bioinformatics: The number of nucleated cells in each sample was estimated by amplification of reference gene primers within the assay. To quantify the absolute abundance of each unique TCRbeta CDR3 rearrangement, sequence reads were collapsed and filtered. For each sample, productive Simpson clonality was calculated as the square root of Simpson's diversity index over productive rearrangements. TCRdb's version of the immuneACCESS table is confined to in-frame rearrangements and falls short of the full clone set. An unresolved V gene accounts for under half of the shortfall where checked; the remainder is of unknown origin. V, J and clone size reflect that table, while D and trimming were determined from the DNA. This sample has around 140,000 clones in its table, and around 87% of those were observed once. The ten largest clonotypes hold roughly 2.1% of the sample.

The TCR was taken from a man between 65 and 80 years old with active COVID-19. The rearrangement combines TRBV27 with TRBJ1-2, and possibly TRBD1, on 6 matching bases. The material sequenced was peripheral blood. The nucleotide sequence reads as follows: TGTGCCAGCAGTTATACGGCAGGGGTCAATGGCTACACCTTC. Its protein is CASSYTAGVNGYTF.